This TCR beta chain derives from a study of shared clonotypes between healthy human individuals. Study in general: Each donor contributed plates that comprised three CD4 naive, three CD4 memory, two CD8 naive and one CD8 memory.

In its sample, this clone was seen once. Its cognate antigen is unknown. Sequenced by immunoSEQ multiplex PCR; TCRdb stores in-frame clones only, minus some. The table has more than 2 million clones, roughly 95% seen once; the top ten hold roughly 0.13%. General observations from the study: The naive CD4 repertoires of several donors were compared, and approximately 5% of clonotypes were shared. It was the non-shared clonotypes that had lower generation probabilities than clonotypes shared by all four donors.

The germline V and J ends were trimmed by 5 bases and 0 bases, with 12 bases remaining between them. The CDR3 contains 14 residues. CDR1 is SGHDT, CDR2 YYEEEE, per germline. The sequenced sample was naive CD4+ T cells sorted from blood. Subset: CD45RA+ positively selected. The sequence came from a man younger than 30 in good health. The chain recombines TRBV5-6 with TRBJ2-7; unclear D gene. DNA of the CDR3: TGTGCCAGCAGACCAAGCGAGATCTCCTACGAGCAGTACTTC. Residues: CASRPSEISYEQYF.